This note documents a single TCR beta chain sequence. The antigen remains undetermined. A read error may account for a junction end that differs from germline. The data belong to a study of identical twins. Study-level findings and limits: Insertion counts were lower in abundant cord blood beta clonotypes, a trend that memory repertoires did not show.

TCRdb fed the 5' RACE reads into MiXCR, producing one record per CDR3 protein. This table holds approximately 280,000 distinct CDR3 sequences, about 8.3% found once. The germline V gene encodes CDR1 MGHDK and CDR2 SYGVNS. This CDR3 region has 18 residues. This sample was also put to use in a study of yellow fever vaccine responses in identical twins.

Sequencing was carried out using memory (CD45RO+) T cells sorted from blood. The J gene is TRBJ2-2, the V gene TRBV25-1, with 11 bases that match TRBD2. This TCR was recovered from a woman aged 18-29 years in good health. In nucleotides, the CDR3 is TGTGCCAGCAGTGAATCCCCACTAGCGGGAGTGAGAACCGAGGAGCTGTTTTTT. It yields the protein CASSESPLAGVRTEELFF.